Following are 14 T cell receptor beta chains from one sample sequenced in a study of T cells in Graves' hyperthyroidism and ophthalmopathy (dated 2019 in TCRdb). Libraries were built with multiplex PCR. Sequencing instrument: Illumina HiSeq 2000. The TCR beta CDR3 regions were amplified from the RNA transcripts. A first-round RT-PCR of the TCR CDR3 used the HTBI primer set with the Qiagen OneStep RT-PCR kit. The public sequencing data were trimmed at Q25 with fastp and processed into clonotypes with MiXCR by TCRdb, which kept only in-frame beta chains. Each CDR3 protein gets just one entry, which takes the most common genes and DNA from the rows behind it. The sample contains hundreds of thousands of distinct CDR3 sequences, less than 15% of them found a single time. The ten largest clones take up roughly 10% of the sample. The source material was blood. Receptors were obtained from a woman younger than 35 with Graves' hyperthyroidism.

This clonotype was counted only a few times. The chain carries TRBV19 and TRBJ2-5; TRBD2 agrees at 14 bases. Germline trimming cut 6 bases from V and 0 bases from J; bases unmatched to any gene: 3. Germline V lookup: CDR1 LNHDA, CDR2 SQIVND (reference sequence). This CDR3 has 16 amino acids. CDR3: CASSGLAGGHQETQYF. The DNA for the CDR3 is TGTGCCAGTAGCGGACTAGCGGGAGGTCACCAAGAGACCCAGTACTTC. The entire variable domain, with the rest obtained from reference TRBV19 and TRBJ2-5, is as follows: DGGITQSPKYLFRKEGQNVTLSCEQNLNHDAMYWYRQDPGQGLRLIYYSQIVNDFQKGDIAEGYSVSREKKESFPLTVTSAQKNPTAFYLCASSGLAGGHQETQYFGPGTRLLVL.

V and J are TRBV20-1 and TRBJ2-3, with D perhaps TRBD1 or TRBD2 (7 bases each). With 6 bases removed from V and 1 base from J, the gap between germline ends came to 23 bases. Per the germline V gene, CDR1 is DFQATT and CDR2 is SNEGSKA (reference sequence). The CDR3 is 17 residues long. CDR3 sequence (DNA): TGCAGTGCACAGGGGTGGGGGGGTCAATACCGCACAGATACGCAGTATTTT. It yields the protein CSAQGWGGQYRTDTQYF.

The V call is TRBV15, the J call TRBJ2-1; D may correspond to TRBD1 or TRBD2 (5 bases each). V was cut by 0 bases and J by 14 bases, with 14 bases left in between. Germline V gives CDR1 LNHNV, CDR2 YYDKDF (reference sequence). This CDR3 is 13 amino acids long. The CDR3 region is CATSRDSGPEEFF. For the CDR3, the DNA is TGTGCCACCAGCAGAGATTCGGGACCGGAGGAGTTCTTC.

At least ten counts were recorded for this clonotype. The chain combines TRBV7-2 with TRBJ2-7; maybe TRBD1 (6 bases). Germline V gene sequence: CDR1 SGHTA, CDR2 FQGNSA. V lost 5 bases and J 3 bases, leaving 17 bases between the germline ends. This CDR3 comprises 15 residues. The CDR3 loop is CASSLGTPGIYEQYF. CDR3 sequence (DNA): TGTGCCAGCAGCCTCGGGACACCGGGAATCTACGAGCAGTACTTC.

The chain employs TRBV4-1 and TRBJ2-2; perhaps TRBD1 as D (6 bases). The CDR3 is 15 residues long. Looked up from germline, CDR1 is MGHRA and CDR2 is YSYEKL. The V and J ends lost 1 base and 10 bases respectively, with 16 bases between them. The CDR3 DNA sequence: TGCGCCAGCAGCCAAGTTGGCAGGGGCGTCGAGGAGCTGTTTTTT. Translated, it gives CASSQVGRGVEELFF.

V gene TRBV5-1 combines with J gene TRBJ2-2; 9 nucleotides line up with TRBD2. V lost 1 base to trimming and J lost 0 bases; unmatched junction nucleotides: 4. This CDR3 is built from 17 residues. In germline, CDR1 is SGHRS, CDR2 YFSETQ. Written as DNA, the CDR3 is TGCGCCAGCAGCTTGAATCCTAGCGGGACGAACACCGGGGAGCTGTTTTTT. This gives the protein CASSLNPSGTNTGELFF. Based on the CDR3 plus reference TRBV5-1 and TRBJ2-2, the full variable domain is KAGVTQTPRYLIKTRGQQVTLSCSPISGHRSVSWYQQTPGQGLQFLFEYFSETQRNKGNFPGRFSGRQFSNSRSEMNVSTLELGDSALYLCASSLNPSGTNTGELFFGEGSRLTVL.

This clonotype came up many times. This chain joins TRBV2 and TRBJ2-7; TRBD2 aligns across 13 bases. Trimming at V came to 7 bases and at J to 0 bases, leaving 12 bases not matched to a gene. CDR1 is SNHLY and CDR2 is FYNNEI in the germline V gene. This CDR3 comprises 18 residues. CDR3 in amino acids: CASTLRGTSGTFSYEQYF. The CDR3 bases are TGTGCCAGCACCCTTAGGGGGACTAGCGGGACCTTCTCCTACGAGCAGTACTTC. The full variable domain, in which reference TRBV2 and TRBJ2-7 provide the parts outside the CDR3, is EPEVTQTPSHQVTQMGQEVILRCVPISNHLYFYWYRQILGQKVEFLVSFYNNEISEKSEIFDDQFSVERPDGSNFTLKIRSTKLEDSAMYFCASTLRGTSGTFSYEQYFGPGTRLTVT.

This clonotype came up a few times. The rearrangement joins TRBV4-1 to TRBJ1-1; D perhaps matches TRBD1 (5 bases). This CDR3 has 16 amino acids. Looked up from germline, CDR1 is MGHRA and CDR2 is YSYEKL. V was trimmed by 1 base and J by 1 base, leaving 13 bases between them. The CDR3 region is CASSQVTGQGNTEAFF. CDR3 DNA: TGCGCCAGCAGCCAAGTCACAGGCCAGGGGAACACTGAAGCTTTCTTT.

The chain is built from TRBV5-1 and TRBJ2-3; the D gene could be TRBD1 or TRBD2 (5 bases each). This CDR3 is 15 amino acids long. From germline, CDR1 is SGHRS and CDR2 YFSETQ. Trimming took 0 bases from V and 2 from J, leaving 10 bases between them. CDR3 in amino acids: CASSLASGATDTQYF. DNA for the CDR3: TGCGCCAGCAGCTTGGCTTCCGGGGCCACAGATACGCAGTATTTT.

This clonotype was seen repeatedly, ten times or more. This chain joins TRBV20-1 and TRBJ1-1, with a tentative D call TRBD1 (6 bases). Germline loops: CDR1 DFQATT, CDR2 SNEGSKA (reference sequence). The V end lost 1 base, the J end lost 4 bases, and 10 bases lay between the germline ends. This CDR3 spans 13 amino acids. In DNA form, the CDR3 reads TGCAGTGCTAGAGGAGGGGGGGTCACTGAAGCTTTCTTT. Protein sequence: CSARGGGVTEAFF.

This clonotype was seen many times. The chain couples TRBV2 to TRBJ2-3; 14 positions match TRBD2. CDR3 length: 16 residues. V lost 5 bases and J lost 4; bases outside the gene matches: 5. Germline CDR1 reads SNHLY; CDR2 reads FYNNEI. The CDR3 DNA follows: TGTGCCAGCAGTCTAGGGACTAGCGGGAGATCAGATACGCAGTATTTT. Protein: CASSLGTSGRSDTQYF.

This clonotype appeared many times. The chain carries TRBV3-1 and TRBJ1-1; 7 bases are a match to TRBD1. V shed 1 base and J 6 bases; nucleotides not matched to a gene: 14. Germline loops: CDR1 LGHDT, CDR2 YNNKEL (reference sequence). There are 17 residues in the CDR3. The CDR3 region is CASSQGAQGTARPEAFF. The CDR3 bases are TGTGCCAGCAGCCAAGGGGCTCAGGGGACAGCGCGCCCTGAAGCTTTCTTT.

The J gene is TRBJ1-5, the V gene TRBV27; D is unclear. This CDR3 is built from 13 residues. Germline loops: CDR1 MNHEY, CDR2 SMNVEV (reference sequence). V was cut by 3 bases and J by 6 bases, with 9 bases left in between. This chain's CDR3 is CASSLGFRQPQHF. The DNA of the CDR3 is TGTGCCAGCAGTTTGGGTTTCCGTCAGCCCCAGCATTTT.

This clonotype was observed a handful of times. V gene TRBV10-2 combines with J gene TRBJ1-5; D gene uncertain. The ends were cut back, 10 bases at V and 0 bases at J, with 16 bases in the middle. The CDR3 is 15 residues long. The germline gives CDR1 WSHSY, CDR2 SAAADI. CDR3 region: CATRETADSNQPQHF. CDR3 sequence (DNA): TGCGCCACCCGGGAGACCGCCGATAGCAATCAGCCCCAGCATTTT.